This T cell receptor beta chain was sequenced during a study of T cells in Graves' hyperthyroidism and ophthalmopathy. The study's findings and limits: Ophthalmopathy cases were set apart from stable hyperthyroidism by a 13 V-J model. Most thyroid clonotypes with frequency above 0.001 were detected in blood.

The V gene end was trimmed by 5 bases and the J gene end by 1 base; junction bases not matched to a gene: 9. CDR1 is SEHNR and CDR2 is FQNEAQ in the germline V gene (reference sequence). This CDR3 has 16 residues. RNA transcripts gave rise to amplified TCR beta CDR3 regions. In the first-round RT-PCR of the TCR CDR3, the HTBI primer set was used. Via MiXCR, TCRdb re-called the multiplex PCR reads, giving one row per CDR3 protein. The table records hundreds of thousands of distinct CDR3 sequences, approximately 18% of them present only once. About this clonotype itself: Its matching antigen is unknown.

This sequence joins TRBV7-9 and TRBJ1-1, with 8 bases matching TRBD1. The origin of this receptor is a woman between 45 and 60 years old with Graves' hyperthyroidism that later progressed to Graves' ophthalmopathy. Sequencing used blood. CDR3 DNA sequence: TGTGCCAGCAGCCAAACAGGGGGTTGGGGGAACACTGAAGCTTTCTTT. It is translated as CASSQTGGWGNTEAFF.